This TCR beta chain is drawn from a study of Ad26.COV2.S vaccination and SARS-CoV-2 variants. At the level of the study: Ad26.COV2.S was injected intramuscularly once or twice, 56 days apart. Points from the study as a whole: Total T cell responses, in the TCR breadth and depth analyses, may have been underestimated.

The treatment here: about 20 received Ad26.COV2.S at low or high dose, single or two shots; a few received placebo; per-sample allocation not given. At day 63 after the first vaccine or placebo injection, samples were drawn. With respect to this clone: Its antigen is unknown.

Method: immunoSEQ multiplex PCR; TCRdb's copy keeps in-frame clones and lacks some. Altogether about 350,000 clones are present, approximately 85% being singletons, with the ten largest covering about 3.5%. The receptor was derived from a person aged 18-60 years who received the Ad26.COV2.S COVID-19 vaccine or a placebo. The sequencing used peripheral blood, collected in a trial of Ad26.COV2.S vaccine versus placebo.

The CDR3 DNA reads TGTGCCAGCAGCTTAACCCTCTCTCGGGGGATGAACACTGAAGCTTTCTTT. It is translated as CASSLTLSRGMNTEAFF. The genes are TRBV7-6 and TRBJ1-1; TRBD1 is a possible D gene (5 bases). Germline V CDR1 and CDR2: SGHVS, FNYEAQ. The germline V and J ends were trimmed by 2 bases and 0 bases, with 16 bases remaining between them. This CDR3 is built from 17 residues.